Given below is one T cell receptor (beta chain) in context. Its antigen is unknown. A single base separates this from a much larger clone, so it may be a read error. These data belong to a study of breast tumors, draining lymph nodes, adjacent tissues. Axillary draining lymph nodes of breast cancer patients supplied the node samples. Study outcomes and limitations: Compared with basal-like, luminal-like tumors shared significantly more repertoire with nontumor tissue.

TCRdb itself ran the multiplex PCR reads through MiXCR, one entry per CDR3 protein. The sample includes 70,000 to 85,000 distinct CDR3 sequences, roughly 19% seen only once; the top ten take 2% to 2.5%. In germline, CDR1 is SGHNT, CDR2 YENEEA. CDR3 length equals 13 residues. Sequencing used axillary lymph node tissue. The chain carries TRBV11-3 and TRBJ2-3; D not certain. This clonotype was obtained from a female donor with breast cancer. Some clones in this sample may be carry-over from other donors' samples. CDR3 region: CASNLDRGDAQYF. The CDR3 DNA is TGTGCCAGCAACTTAGATCGTGGGGATGCGCAGTATTTT.